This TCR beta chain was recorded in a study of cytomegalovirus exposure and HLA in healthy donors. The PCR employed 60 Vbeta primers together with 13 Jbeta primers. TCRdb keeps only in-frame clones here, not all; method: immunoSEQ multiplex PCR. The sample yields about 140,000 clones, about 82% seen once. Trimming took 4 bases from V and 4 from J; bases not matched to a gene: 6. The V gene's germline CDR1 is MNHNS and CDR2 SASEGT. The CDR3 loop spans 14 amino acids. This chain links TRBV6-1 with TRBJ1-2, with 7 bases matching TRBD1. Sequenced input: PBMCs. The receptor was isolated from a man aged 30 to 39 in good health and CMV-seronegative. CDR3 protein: CASSASGTAYGYTF. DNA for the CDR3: TGTGCCAGCAGTGCCTCGGGGACAGCCTATGGCTACACCTTC.